The 13 T cell receptor beta chains reported below all come from one sample, sequenced in a study of T cell changes during pregnancy in multiple sclerosis (dated 2019 in TCRdb). The library was produced with the immunoSEQ multiplex PCR assay. The clones in this table, taken by TCRdb from immuneACCESS, are in-frame only. Not every clone is retained; where verified, under half of the shortfall comes from an unresolved V gene, and the cause of the rest is unknown. The sample table lists 98,000 or so clones, over 85% of them with a count of one. The ten largest clonotypes hold almost 1% of the sample. This sample comprised peripheral blood, obtained after pregnancy. The receptors here all came from a female donor with multiple sclerosis, enrolled in a pregnancy study.

The chain carries TRBV6-6 and TRBJ2-5, with 8 bases lining up with TRBD2. The junction had 4 bases not matched to a gene; V was cut back by 6 bases and J by 4 bases. This CDR3 has 13 residues. The germline CDR1 and CDR2 sequences are MNHNY and SVGAGI (reference sequence). For the CDR3, the DNA is TGTGCCAGCAGAGCCGGGACTAGAGAGACCCAGTACTTC. Translating it yields CASRAGTRETQYF.

CDR3: CASGSGNAYEQYF. The CDR3 DNA reads as TGTGCCAGTGGTAGCGGGAACGCCTACGAGCAGTACTTC. This sequence joins TRBV19 and TRBJ2-7; 8 bases map to TRBD2. V lost 8 bases and J lost 2; bases outside the gene matches: 5. The CDR3 length is 13 residues. Germline CDR1 LNHDA, CDR2 SQIVND (reference sequence).

V is TRBV27 and J is TRBJ1-2, with 8 bases that match TRBD1. Trimming cost V 5 bases and J 7 bases; bases outside gene matches: 6. The CDR3 loop spans 13 amino acids. Germline assignment: CDR1 MNHEY and CDR2 SMNVEV (reference sequence). The CDR3 DNA follows: TGTGCCAGCAGTACCTCGACAGGGGTTGGCTACACCTTC. Protein product: CASSTSTGVGYTF.

This CDR3 is CASSQASGLAGVGYEQYF. CDR3 bases: TGCGCCAGCAGCCAAGCGTCTGGACTAGCGGGAGTCGGTTACGAGCAGTACTTC. The chain carries TRBV4-1 and TRBJ2-5; 13 bases line up with TRBD2. The J call could be wrong; TRBJ2-7 is a better fit for the DNA end. The CDR3 is 18 amino acids. The germline CDR1 and CDR2 sequences are MGHRA and YSYEKL.

As regards this clone: Its ends do not fully match the called genes, so a read error is possible. The chain carries TRBV4-1 and TRBJ2-7; 10 bases are shared with TRBD1. CDR3 length: 17 amino acids. Germline loops: CDR1 MGHRA, CDR2 YSYEKL. The DNA for the CDR3 is TGCGCCAGCAGACAAGACGTCCCGGGACAGGGGATCTACGAGCAGTACTTC. Its translation is CASRQDVPGQGIYEQYF.

The J gene is TRBJ1-4, the V gene TRBV5-6; 7 bases are a match to TRBD1. The junction had 5 bases not matched to a gene; V was cut back by 1 base and J by 5 bases. Germline-derived CDR1 and CDR2 are SGHDT and YYEEEE. CDR3 size: 15 residues. This CDR3 is CASSLRDSRNEKLFF. The CDR3 nucleotides read TGTGCCAGCAGCTTGAGGGACAGTCGCAATGAAAAACTGTTTTTT.

V usage is TRBV29-1 and J usage is TRBJ1-1; D gene unclear. V was pared by 4 bases and J by 0 bases, with 15 bases between. Germline-derived CDR1 and CDR2 are SQVTM and ANQGSEA. The CDR3 totals 15 residues. CDR3 in amino acids: CSVANRNILNTEAFF. The CDR3 bases are TGCAGCGTTGCCAATCGCAACATTCTGAACACTGAAGCTTTCTTT.

The chain couples TRBV11-2 to TRBJ2-1; 11 bases line up with TRBD2. The J segment lost 9 bases and the V segment lost 2 bases, leaving 15 bases of the junction unmatched. Looked up from germline, CDR1 is SGHAT and CDR2 is FQNNGV. The CDR3 contains 18 residues. The CDR3 DNA reads as TGTGCCAGCAGCTTAATTCCCGATAGCGGGAGGGCCCAAGGTGAGCAGTTCTTC. It translates to CASSLIPDSGRAQGEQFF.

This clone was recorded once. J is TRBJ2-1 and V is TRBV6-5; D perhaps matches TRBD2 (5 bases). In germline, CDR1 is MNHEY, CDR2 SVGAGI. This CDR3 region has 13 residues. The V end was cut by 3 bases, the J end by 8 bases, with 11 bases between. The CDR3: CASSYTSRDEQFF. DNA for the CDR3: TGTGCCAGCAGTTATACTAGTCGGGATGAGCAGTTCTTC.

The chain combines TRBV5-4 with TRBJ2-7, with 11 bases fitting TRBD2. The V gene end was trimmed by 1 base and the J gene end by 2 bases; junction bases not matched to a gene: 5. This CDR3 comprises 16 residues. The germline CDR1 and CDR2 sequences are SGHNT and YYREEE (reference sequence). CDR3 coding DNA: TGTGCCAGCAGCTTGACTAGCGGGAGCTTCACCTACGAGCAGTACTTC. The encoded protein is CASSLTSGSFTYEQYF.

V and J are TRBV28 and TRBJ1-5; 7 nucleotides agree with TRBD1. V gave up 6 bases and J gave up 1 base; unmatched junction bases: 9. Germline V gene sequence: CDR1 MDHEN, CDR2 SYDVKM. This CDR3 has 16 residues. CDR3 residues: CASRIGQAWSNQPQHF. In DNA, the CDR3 is TGTGCCAGCAGAATCGGACAGGCCTGGAGCAATCAGCCCCAGCATTTT.

The rearrangement uses TRBV27 and TRBJ2-5; the match to TRBD2 covers 8 bases. The V gene end was trimmed by 8 bases and the J gene end by 0 bases; junction bases not matched to a gene: 11. This CDR3 region has 16 residues. The germline V gene encodes CDR1 MNHEY and CDR2 SMNVEV (reference sequence). CDR3 nucleotides: TGTGCCAGCCTTCCTCGGGGCGGGGGGTACCAAGAGACCCAGTACTTC. The encoded protein is CASLPRGGGYQETQYF.

The chain employs TRBV4-1 and TRBJ1-2; D is unresolved. The V and J ends lost 0 bases and 1 base respectively, with 6 bases between them. The CDR3 length is 14 residues. Germline loops: CDR1 MGHRA, CDR2 YSYEKL. CDR3 bases: TGCGCCAGCAGCCAAGAGCGAAGTAACTATGGCTACACCTTC. It yields the protein CASSQERSNYGYTF.